This T cell receptor (beta chain) was observed in a study of blood T cell repertoires in COVID-19 (TCRdb year 2020). In terms of the full investigation: Collaborator samples came from the United States, Italy and Spain and covered acute and convalescent phases of COVID-19. The prospective study material was composed of cDNA or gDNA derived from T cells, B-cell-depleted T cells, or PBMCs. The dataset comprised deeply sampled blood TCRbeta repertoires from subjects exposed to, actively infected with, or recovered from COVID-19. The repertoires were made available in a free public database intended to serve as a resource for research on the immune response to SARS-CoV-2. Samples were obtained from the ongoing ImmuneRACE study (first 160 participants) and from 1,254 subjects provided by 6 global collaborators. The sample metadata nearly always contained a de-identified subject ID, COVID-19 status, age in years and sex. Where available, HLA class I and class II types were obtained from metadata supplied by the sample provider rather than from assay-based typing.

Points on this clone: What antigen it recognizes has not been identified. Base qualities were left out, and no much larger clone turns up one base away.

Overall results and qualifications from the work: How much clinical and demographic metadata was included differed by source and by participant, and the metadata was provided uncurated.

TCRbeta CDR3 regions were amplified from genomic DNA by means of the immunoSEQ Assay, a bias-controlled multiplex PCR. The study's own analysis went as follows. The number of nucleated cells in each sample was estimated by amplification of reference gene primers within the assay. Sequence reads were collapsed and filtered to measure the absolute abundance of every unique TCRbeta CDR3 rearrangement. For each sample, productive Simpson clonality was calculated as the square root of Simpson's diversity index over productive rearrangements. TCRdb provides this immuneACCESS table in a form limited to in-frame rearrangements. Some clones are lacking; in checked studies, under half of them reflect an unresolved V gene, and why the rest are absent is not known. Clone size and V and J calls were adopted from that table, with D and trimming inferred from the DNA. The sample includes around 250,000 clones, with around nine tenths observed a single time. 1.5% to 2% of the sample is held by the ten biggest clonotypes.

Enrolling through a virtual design, the prospective study's participants ranged in age from roughly 18 to 89 years and lived across about two dozen United States geographic areas. In the prospective study, participants were assigned to cohorts based on the clinical history participants reported in a screening survey and a study questionnaire. Recovered participants in ImmuneRACE Cohort 3 were defined by two consecutive negative NP/OP PCR tests, clearance by a healthcare professional, or resolution of symptoms. In the prospective study, whole blood, serum and a nasopharyngeal or oropharyngeal swab were collected from each participant by mobile phlebotomists. Prospective study participants could optionally give additional blood draws and questionnaires over a roughly two-month period. Blood samples from the prospective study were shipped frozen or at room temperature prior to DNA extraction. From the cysteine through the phenylalanine, the CDR3 covers 13 amino acids. Only CDR3 DNA remains: 39 bases, in frame from the first base. The germline V gene encodes CDR1 LGHDT and CDR2 YNNKEL (reference sequence). The V end loses 4 bases and the J end loses 3 bases, and a stretch of 7 bases separates them.

This sequence uses TRBV3-1 (or the pseudogene TRBV3-2) and TRBJ2-4; the D gene is perhaps TRBD1, from 5 matching bases. Sequencing input: PBMCs or T cells enriched from blood (not recorded which). The TCR sequence derives from a woman between 45 and 65 years old who had recovered from COVID-19. The DNA sequence follows: TGTGCCAGCAGCCCGGACAACAAAAACATTCAGTACTTC. It specifies CASSPDNKNIQYF.